The 28 T cell receptor beta chains below all came from one sample that was sequenced in a study of blood T cell repertoires in COVID-19. The data were produced by immunoSEQ multiplex PCR, yet TCRdb's version contains in-frame clones alone and is incomplete. The repertoire includes over 150,000 clones, more than 75% of them detected once, and around 5% sits in the top ten. The specimen sequenced was peripheral blood. The origin of the receptors is a man younger than 30 with COVID-19, enrolled during active disease.

This chain joins TRBV5-6 and TRBJ2-7, with a weak D call TRBD2 (6 bases). Germline assignment: CDR1 SGHDT and CDR2 YYEEEE. The CDR3 totals 15 residues. V was pared by 3 bases and J by 6 bases, with 19 bases between. The CDR3 loop reads CASSWGGAKSSEQYF. CDR3 in DNA: TGTGCCAGCAGCTGGGGCGGGGCAAAATCGTCCGAGCAGTACTTC.

The chain couples TRBV4-1 to TRBJ1-6; TRBD1 is a possible D gene (5 bases). The CDR3 sequence is 17 residues long. Trimming took 1 base from V and 7 from J, leaving 17 bases between them. Germline CDR1 reads MGHRA; CDR2 reads YSYEKL. The CDR3 loop is CASSQVPGIKTNSPLHF. The CDR3 nucleotides are TGCGCCAGCAGCCAAGTCCCAGGGATAAAAACCAATTCACCCCTCCACTTT.

The chain has TRBV6-5 and TRBJ2-2; D is perhaps TRBD2 (6 bases). The CDR3 length is 15 residues. V dropped 6 bases and J dropped 4 bases, with 15 bases sitting between them. The V gene's germline CDR1 is MNHEY and CDR2 SVGAGI. The DNA for the CDR3 is TGTGCCAGCAGAACCGGAGGGCGCGGCACCGGGGAGCTGTTTTTT. Amino acids: CASRTGGRGTGELFF.

The chain has TRBV11-2 and TRBJ2-1; maybe TRBD2 (7 bases). Trimming cost V 7 bases and J 5 bases, with 18 bases left between them. The CDR3 has 15 amino acids. The germline V gene has CDR1 SGHAT and CDR2 FQNNGV. The CDR3 DNA is TGTGCCAGCATCCCCGGGGGCGGGAGCAACAATGAGCAGTTCTTC. Its translation: CASIPGGGSNNEQFF.

The gene calls are TRBV21-1 and TRBJ2-3; the DNA was not compared with TRBD2, the D call given in the table. TRBV21-1 is a pseudogene segment. The CDR3 runs 17 residues. CDR3 coding DNA: TGTGCCAGCAGCTTGCGGACTACCCGACGGGGCACAGATACGCAGTATTTT. Its protein is CASSLRTTRRGTDTQYF.

This rearrangement joins TRBV9 to TRBJ2-7; weak D call: TRBD2 (7 bases). This CDR3 contains 11 residues. V was trimmed by 7 bases and J by 7 bases, leaving 12 bases between them. Germline-derived CDR1 and CDR2 are SGDLS and YYNGEE. The CDR3: CASGGGTEQYF. The CDR3 DNA sequence: TGTGCCAGCGGGGGAGGGACAGAGCAGTACTTC.

This CDR3 reads CASSPGNNEQFF. CDR3 DNA: TGTGCCAGCAGCCCGGGGAACAATGAGCAGTTCTTC. This chain links TRBV28 with TRBJ2-1; TRBD2 is a possible D gene (5 bases). The CDR3 totals 12 residues. Trimming shortened V by 6 bases and J by 5 bases, and 8 bases separated the two germline ends. Germline loops: CDR1 MDHEN, CDR2 SYDVKM.

In its sample, this clone was seen once. The V gene is TRBV7-2, the J gene TRBJ2-1, with TRBD1 matching over 8 bases. Germline CDR1 SGHTA, CDR2 FQGNSA. The CDR3 runs to 15 residues. V gave up 5 bases and J gave up 8 bases; unmatched junction bases: 11. The CDR3 region has the DNA TGTGCCAGCAGCGACAGGGGCCCAATTAGTTATGAGCAGTTCTTC. Its translation is CASSDRGPISYEQFF.

The chain combines TRBV2 with TRBJ1-2, with D maybe TRBD1 (6 bases). This CDR3 has 17 residues. V was clipped by 1 base and J by 4 bases, with 19 bases between them. CDR1 SNHLY and CDR2 FYNNEI come from the germline V gene. CDR3 in amino acids: CASSEDLQGLAPYGYTF. DNA of the CDR3: TGTGCCAGCAGTGAAGACCTACAGGGTTTAGCCCCCTATGGCTACACCTTC. Drawing the rest from reference TRBV2 and TRBJ1-2, the complete variable domain is EPEVTQTPSHQVTQMGQEVILRCVPISNHLYFYWYRQILGQKVEFLVSFYNNEISEKSEIFDDQFSVERPDGSNFTLKIRSTKLEDSAMYFCASSEDLQGLAPYGYTFGSGTRLTVV.

The CDR3, as DNA: TGTGCCAGTAGTCCTTGGACTAGCGGGAGGAGTACCGGGGAGCTGTTTTTT. It translates to CASSPWTSGRSTGELFF. This rearrangement joins TRBV19 to TRBJ2-2, with 14 bases matching TRBD2. In germline, CDR1 is LNHDA, CDR2 SQIVND (reference sequence). The CDR3 extends over 17 amino acids. J was trimmed by 5 bases and V by 5 bases; bases with no gene match: 7.

The V call is TRBV6-5, the J call TRBJ2-7; no reliable D call. From germline, CDR1 is MNHEY and CDR2 SVGAGI. The CDR3 loop spans 16 amino acids. V lost 0 bases and J 5 bases, leaving 17 bases between the germline ends. In DNA, the CDR3 is TGTGCCAGCAGTTACTCATACCAGATCCGCCCCCACGAGCAGTACTTC. Residues: CASSYSYQIRPHEQYF.

The gene calls are TRBV14 and TRBJ2-7; a weak D match, TRBD2 (5 bases). The CDR3 extends over 13 amino acids. CDR1 SGHDN and CDR2 FVKESK come from the germline V gene. The ends were cut back, 0 bases at V and 7 bases at J, with 10 bases in the middle. The CDR3 loop reads CASSQEARGEQYF. CDR3 DNA sequence: TGTGCCAGCAGCCAAGAAGCCCGGGGTGAGCAGTACTTC. Full variable domain (outside the CDR3, taken from reference TRBV14 and TRBJ2-7): EAGVTQFPSHSVIEKGQTVTLRCDPISGHDNLYWYRRVMGKEIKFLLHFVKESKQDESGMPNNRFLAERTGGTYSTLKVQPAELEDSGVYFCASSQEARGEQYFGPGTRLTVT.

This clone was seen a single time. The rearrangement joins TRBV25-1 to TRBJ2-1, with 9 bases fitting TRBD2. The V gene end was trimmed by 10 bases and the J gene end by 5 bases; junction bases not matched to a gene: 9. The length of the CDR3 is 14 residues. Per germline, CDR1 MGHDK and CDR2 SYGVNS. In DNA, the CDR3 is TGTGCCATCAGACTAGCGGACAACGACAATGAGCAGTTCTTC. It encodes CAIRLADNDNEQFF.

The chain links TRBV6-5 to TRBJ2-2; 8 bases align to TRBD1. Germline V lookup: CDR1 MNHEY, CDR2 SVGAGI. After removal of 5 bases from V and 7 bases from J, the junction contained 6 bases not matched to a gene. The CDR3 runs 14 residues. CDR3: CASSQGALDGELFF. CDR3 DNA: TGTGCCAGCAGTCAGGGGGCTCTTGACGGGGAGCTGTTTTTT.

This clone was seen only once. V and J are TRBV28 and TRBJ2-1; 8 nucleotides align to TRBD1. The length of the CDR3 is 17 residues. CDR1 and CDR2 (germline): MDHEN, SYDVKM. J gave up 10 bases and V 5 bases, and 19 bases lay outside the gene matches. Here the CDR3 DNA reads TGTGCCAGCAGTGAAGATTCGCGGACAGGGTCTGAGGGGGAGCAGTTCTTC. Its translation: CASSEDSRTGSEGEQFF.

V and J are TRBV5-5 and TRBJ2-5; 9 bases fit TRBD1. Germline V gives CDR1 SGHKS, CDR2 YYEKEE (reference sequence). Germline trimming cut 0 bases from V and 2 bases from J; bases unmatched to any gene: 11. The CDR3 has 18 amino acids. The CDR3, as DNA: TGTGCCAGCAGCTTGGCAATATGGGGACAGGGTAGGCAAGAGACCCAGTACTTC. This translates into CASSLAIWGQGRQETQYF.

The chain recombines TRBV5-1 with TRBJ1-1, with 10 bases lining up with TRBD1. This CDR3 is built from 16 residues. The germline gives CDR1 SGHRS, CDR2 YFSETQ. V lost 4 bases and J lost 0; bases outside the gene matches: 6. CDR3 sequence (DNA): TGCGCCAGCAGCCTGGGACAGGGGCAAATGAACACTGAAGCTTTCTTT. Protein product: CASSLGQGQMNTEAFF.

Points on this clone: The germline gene is not matched at one end of the junction; a read error may be the cause. The V and J genes are TRBV7-8 and TRBJ1-4; perhaps TRBD1 as D (5 bases). Germline CDR1 reads SGHVS; CDR2 reads FQNEAQ. This CDR3 has 19 residues. This CDR3 is CASSLRGTGIATGDEKLLF. CDR3 DNA: TGTGCCAGCAGCCTAAGGGGCACAGGAATTGCGACGGGGGATGAAAAACTGCTTTTT.

The chain is built from TRBV19 and TRBJ2-2; D is possibly TRBD1 (5 bases). Germline values: CDR1 LNHDA, CDR2 SQIVND (reference sequence). The CDR3 length is 16 residues. Between the trimmed V and J ends, which lost 3 bases and 6 bases, there was a span of 17 bases. The CDR3 is CASSIFSRAWAGELFF. The CDR3 region has the DNA TGTGCCAGTAGTATTTTCTCCAGGGCTTGGGCCGGGGAGCTGTTTTTT.

As DNA, the CDR3 is TGTGCCATATCTGGAGGGAACACCATATATTTT. Translation gives CAISGGNTIYF. V usage is TRBV10-3 and J usage is TRBJ1-3; unclear D gene. Germline CDR1 reads ENHRY; CDR2 reads SYGVKD. The germline V and J ends were trimmed by 9 bases and 7 bases, with 10 bases remaining between them. This CDR3 has 11 residues.

V is TRBV2 and J is TRBJ2-7; tentatively, D is TRBD1 (8 bases). Germline CDR1 reads SNHLY; CDR2 reads FYNNEI. The CDR3 is 16 amino acids. V was cut by 4 bases and J by 2 bases, with 18 bases left in between. As DNA, the CDR3 is TGTGCCAGCAGTGTCCCCAGGACAGGGACTACCTACGAGCAGTACTTC. As protein: CASSVPRTGTTYEQYF.

For this clone: A junction boundary mismatches the germline segment, possibly from a read error. The genes are TRBV5-1 and TRBJ1-4, with TRBD1 as a possible D gene (5 bases). The CDR3 extends over 14 amino acids. Germline CDR1 is SGHRS and CDR2 is YFSETQ. CDR3 DNA: TGCGCCAGCGCCCTAACAGGTGGCAATGAAAAACTGCTTTTT. It codes for CASALTGGNEKLLF.

This clone was detected only a few times. The chain joins TRBV28 to TRBJ2-1, with TRBD2 as a possible D gene (5 bases). Germline loops: CDR1 MDHEN, CDR2 SYDVKM. The CDR3 length is 15 residues. The ends were cut back, 5 bases at V and 3 bases at J, with 14 bases in the middle. This CDR3 is CASSPRTPNYNEQFF. The CDR3 region has the DNA TGTGCCAGCAGTCCTCGGACTCCTAACTACAATGAGCAGTTCTTC.

The CDR3 protein is CASSSLGGGNQPQHF. For the CDR3, the DNA is TGTGCCAGCAGTTCCCTCGGGGGGGGCAATCAGCCCCAGCATTTT. This sequence joins TRBV28 and TRBJ1-5; a possible D gene is TRBD1 (5 bases). Trimming cost V 4 bases and J 2 bases, with 12 bases left between them. Germline CDR1 is MDHEN and CDR2 is SYDVKM. CDR3 length: 15 residues.

The J gene is TRBJ2-3, the V gene TRBV7-2; TRBD2 aligns across 7 bases. Germline CDR1 reads SGHTA; CDR2 reads FQGNSA. V lost 0 bases, J lost 3 bases, and 3 bases stayed unmatched. The CDR3 length is 15 residues. The CDR3 loop is CASSLAGGWTDTQYF. The DNA of the CDR3 is TGTGCCAGCAGCTTAGCGGGAGGGTGGACAGATACGCAGTATTTT.

This chain uses TRBV28 with TRBJ2-7; TRBD1 matches 9 bases. This CDR3 is 14 amino acids long. Trimming removed 9 bases from V and 4 bases from J; junction bases left unmatched: 10. CDR1 MDHEN and CDR2 SYDVKM come from the germline V gene. The chain's CDR3 is CASRGQGRGYEQYF. The DNA of the CDR3 is TGTGCCAGTCGGGGACAGGGAAGAGGGTACGAGCAGTACTTC.

This chain connects TRBV28 to TRBJ2-2, with D maybe TRBD1 (6 bases). The CDR3 contains 15 residues. Germline V gene lookup returns CDR1 MDHEN and CDR2 SYDVKM. V was trimmed by 6 bases and J by 5 bases, leaving 16 bases between them. CDR3 region: CASRRGTLETGELFF. The CDR3 bases are TGTGCCAGCAGGAGGGGGACCCTTGAAACCGGGGAGCTGTTTTTT.

In DNA form, the CDR3 reads TGTGCCAGCAGTCCCCAGGGAACTAGCGGAATTTACAATGAGCAGTTCTTC. This encodes CASSPQGTSGIYNEQFF. V is TRBV25-1 and J is TRBJ2-1; 8 bases map to TRBD2. Germline CDR1 is MGHDK and CDR2 is SYGVNS. J gave up 4 bases and V 5 bases, and 13 bases lay outside the gene matches. The CDR3 contains 17 residues.